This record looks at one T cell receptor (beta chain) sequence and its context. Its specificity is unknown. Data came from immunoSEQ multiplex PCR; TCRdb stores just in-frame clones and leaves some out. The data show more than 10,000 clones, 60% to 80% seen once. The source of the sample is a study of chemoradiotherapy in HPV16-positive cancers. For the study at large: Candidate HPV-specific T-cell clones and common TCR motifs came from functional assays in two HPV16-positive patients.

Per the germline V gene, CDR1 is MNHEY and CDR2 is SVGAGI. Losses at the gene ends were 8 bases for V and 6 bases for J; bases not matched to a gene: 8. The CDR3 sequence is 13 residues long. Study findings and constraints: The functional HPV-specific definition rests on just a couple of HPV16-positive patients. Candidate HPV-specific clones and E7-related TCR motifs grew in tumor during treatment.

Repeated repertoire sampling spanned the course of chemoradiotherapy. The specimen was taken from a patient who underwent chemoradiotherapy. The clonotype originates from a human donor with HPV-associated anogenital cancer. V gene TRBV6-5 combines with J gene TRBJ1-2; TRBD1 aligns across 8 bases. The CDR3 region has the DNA TGTGCCAGCCAAACTAGGACAGGGAATGGCTACACCTTC. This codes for CASQTRTGNGYTF.